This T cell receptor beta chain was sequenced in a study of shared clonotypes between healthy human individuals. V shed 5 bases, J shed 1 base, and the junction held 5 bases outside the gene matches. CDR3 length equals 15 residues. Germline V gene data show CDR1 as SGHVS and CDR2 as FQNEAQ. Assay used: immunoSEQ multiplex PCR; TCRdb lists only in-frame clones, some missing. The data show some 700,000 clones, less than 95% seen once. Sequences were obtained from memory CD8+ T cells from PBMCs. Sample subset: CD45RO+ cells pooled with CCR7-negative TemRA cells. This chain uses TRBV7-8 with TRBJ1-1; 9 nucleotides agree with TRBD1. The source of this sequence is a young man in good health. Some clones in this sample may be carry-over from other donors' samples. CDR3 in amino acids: CASSVDRGSNTEAFF. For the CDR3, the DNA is TGTGCCAGCAGCGTAGACAGGGGGTCGAACACTGAAGCTTTCTTT. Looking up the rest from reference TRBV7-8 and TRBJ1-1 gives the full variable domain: GAGVSQSPRYKVAKRGQDVALRCDPISGHVSLFWYQQALGQGPEFLTYFQNEAQLDKSGLPSDRFFAERPEGSVSTLKIQRTQQEDSAVYLCASSVDRGSNTEAFFGQGTRLTVV.